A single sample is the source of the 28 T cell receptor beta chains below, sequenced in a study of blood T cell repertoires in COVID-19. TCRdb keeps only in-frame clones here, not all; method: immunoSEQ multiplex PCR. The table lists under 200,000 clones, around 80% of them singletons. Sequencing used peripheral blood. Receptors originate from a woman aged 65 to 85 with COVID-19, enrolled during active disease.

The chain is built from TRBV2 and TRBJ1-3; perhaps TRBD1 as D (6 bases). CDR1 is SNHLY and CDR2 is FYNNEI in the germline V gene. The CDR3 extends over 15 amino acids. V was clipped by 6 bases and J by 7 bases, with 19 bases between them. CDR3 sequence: CASSGQSQRANTIYF. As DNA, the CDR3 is TGTGCCAGCAGCGGACAGAGCCAGAGGGCGAACACCATATATTTT.

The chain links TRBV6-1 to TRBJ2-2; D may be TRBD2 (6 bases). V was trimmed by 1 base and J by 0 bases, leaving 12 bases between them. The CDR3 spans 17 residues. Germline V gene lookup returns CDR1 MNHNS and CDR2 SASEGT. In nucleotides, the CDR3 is TGTGCCAGCAGTGAAGTGTTCGGGGGAGCGAACACCGGGGAGCTGTTTTTT. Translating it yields CASSEVFGGANTGELFF.

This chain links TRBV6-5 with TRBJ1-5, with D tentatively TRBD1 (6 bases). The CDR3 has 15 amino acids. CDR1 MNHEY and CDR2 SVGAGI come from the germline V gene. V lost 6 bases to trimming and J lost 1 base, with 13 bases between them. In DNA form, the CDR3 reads TGTGCCAGCAGCACAACAGGGTCCAGCAATCAGCCCCAGCATTTT. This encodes CASSTTGSSNQPQHF.

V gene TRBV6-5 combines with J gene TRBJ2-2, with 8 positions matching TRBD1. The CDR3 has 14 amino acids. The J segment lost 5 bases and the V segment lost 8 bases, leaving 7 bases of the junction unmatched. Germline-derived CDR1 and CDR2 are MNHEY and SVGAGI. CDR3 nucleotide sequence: TGTGCCAGCCGAGACAGGGGCAGTACCGGGGAGCTGTTTTTT. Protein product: CASRDRGSTGELFF.

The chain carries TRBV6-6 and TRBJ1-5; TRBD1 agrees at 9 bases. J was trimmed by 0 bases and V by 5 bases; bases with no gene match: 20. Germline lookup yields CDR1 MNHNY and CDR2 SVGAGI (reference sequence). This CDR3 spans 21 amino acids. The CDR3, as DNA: TGTGCCAGCAGTCACCTCCCGCCGGGACAGGGAACGTATGGTAGCAATCAGCCCCAGCATTTT. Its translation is CASSHLPPGQGTYGSNQPQHF.

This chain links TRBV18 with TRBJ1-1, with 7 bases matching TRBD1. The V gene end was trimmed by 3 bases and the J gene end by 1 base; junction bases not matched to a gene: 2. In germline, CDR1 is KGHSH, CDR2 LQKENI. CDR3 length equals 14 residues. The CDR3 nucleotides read TGTGCCAGCTCACCCGACAGGGCGAACACTGAAGCTTTCTTT. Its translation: CASSPDRANTEAFF.

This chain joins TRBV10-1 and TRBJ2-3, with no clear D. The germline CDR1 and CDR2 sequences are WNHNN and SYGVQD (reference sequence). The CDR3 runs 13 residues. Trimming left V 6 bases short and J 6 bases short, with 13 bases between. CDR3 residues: CASRRSPTDTQYF. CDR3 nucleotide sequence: TGCGCCAGCAGAAGATCCCCTACCGATACGCAGTATTTT.

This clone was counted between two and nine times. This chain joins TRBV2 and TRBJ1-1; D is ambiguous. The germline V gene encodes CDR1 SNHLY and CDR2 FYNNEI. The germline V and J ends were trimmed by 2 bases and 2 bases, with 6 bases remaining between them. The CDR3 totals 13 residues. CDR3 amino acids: CASSETANTEAFF. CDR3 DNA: TGTGCCAGCAGTGAAACAGCTAACACTGAAGCTTTCTTT.

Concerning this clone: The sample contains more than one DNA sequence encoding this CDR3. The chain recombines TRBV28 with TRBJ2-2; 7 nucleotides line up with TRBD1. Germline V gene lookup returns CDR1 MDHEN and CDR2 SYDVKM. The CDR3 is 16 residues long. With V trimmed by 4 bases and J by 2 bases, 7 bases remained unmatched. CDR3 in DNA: TGTGCCAGCAGTTCCCCCGGGACAGATAACACCGGGGAGCTGTTTTTT. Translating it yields CASSSPGTDNTGELFF.

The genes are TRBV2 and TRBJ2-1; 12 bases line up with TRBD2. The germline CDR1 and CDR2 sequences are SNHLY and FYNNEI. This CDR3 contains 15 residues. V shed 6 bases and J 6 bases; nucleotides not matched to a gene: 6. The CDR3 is CASSRSSGGVNEQFF. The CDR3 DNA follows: TGTGCCAGCAGCCGCTCTAGCGGGGGGGTCAATGAGCAGTTCTTC.

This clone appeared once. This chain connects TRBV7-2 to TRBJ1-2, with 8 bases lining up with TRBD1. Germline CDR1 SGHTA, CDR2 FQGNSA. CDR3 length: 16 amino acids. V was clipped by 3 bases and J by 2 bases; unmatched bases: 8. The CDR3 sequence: CASSFSGTGGNYGYTF. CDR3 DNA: TGTGCCAGCAGCTTTTCCGGGACAGGCGGAAACTATGGCTACACCTTC.

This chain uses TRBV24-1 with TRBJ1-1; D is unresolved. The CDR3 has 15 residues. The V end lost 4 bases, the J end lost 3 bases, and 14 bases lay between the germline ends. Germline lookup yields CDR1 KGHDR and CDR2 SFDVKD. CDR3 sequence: CATSEAALEDTEAFF. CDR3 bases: TGTGCCACCAGTGAGGCCGCCTTAGAGGACACTGAAGCTTTCTTT.

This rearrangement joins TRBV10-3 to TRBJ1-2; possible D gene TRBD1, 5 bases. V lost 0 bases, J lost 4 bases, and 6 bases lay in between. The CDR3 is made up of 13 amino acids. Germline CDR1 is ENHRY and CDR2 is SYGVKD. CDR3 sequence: CAISESTVYGYTF. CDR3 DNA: TGTGCCATCAGTGAGTCGACAGTCTATGGCTACACCTTC.

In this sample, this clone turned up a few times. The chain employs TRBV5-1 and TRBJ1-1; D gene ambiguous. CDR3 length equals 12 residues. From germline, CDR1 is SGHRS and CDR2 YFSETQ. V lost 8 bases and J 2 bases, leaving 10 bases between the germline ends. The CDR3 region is CASKTVNTEAFF. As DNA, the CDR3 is TGCGCCAGTAAAACGGTAAACACTGAAGCTTTCTTT.

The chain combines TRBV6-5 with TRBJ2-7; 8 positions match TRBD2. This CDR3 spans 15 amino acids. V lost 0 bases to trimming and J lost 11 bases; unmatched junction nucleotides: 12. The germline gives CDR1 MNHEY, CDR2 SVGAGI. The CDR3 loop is CASSYSTGAGGHKYF. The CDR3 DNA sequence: TGTGCCAGCAGTTACTCGACGGGGGCGGGAGGACATAAGTACTTC.

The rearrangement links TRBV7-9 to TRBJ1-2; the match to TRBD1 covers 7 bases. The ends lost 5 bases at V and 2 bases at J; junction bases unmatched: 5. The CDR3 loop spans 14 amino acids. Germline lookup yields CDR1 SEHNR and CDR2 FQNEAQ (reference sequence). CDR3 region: CASSPEGANYGYTF. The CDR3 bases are TGTGCCAGCAGCCCCGAGGGGGCCAACTATGGCTACACCTTC.

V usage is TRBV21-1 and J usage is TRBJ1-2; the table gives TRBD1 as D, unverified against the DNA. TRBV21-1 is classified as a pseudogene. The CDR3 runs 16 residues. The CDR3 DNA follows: TGTGCCAGCAGCACCCCTCACAGGGGTAGAGACTATGGCTACACCTTC. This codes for CASSTPHRGRDYGYTF.

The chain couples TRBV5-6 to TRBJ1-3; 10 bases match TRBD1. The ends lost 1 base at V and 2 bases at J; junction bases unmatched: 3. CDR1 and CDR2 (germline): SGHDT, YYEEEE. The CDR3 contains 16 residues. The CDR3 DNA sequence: TGTGCCAGCAGCTTGCAAGGGACAGGGGCTGGAAACACCATATATTTT. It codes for CASSLQGTGAGNTIYF.

The DNA for the CDR3 is TGTGCCAGCAGCTTGACTAGCCGGTTTCGGGAGCAGTACTTC. This sequence encodes CASSLTSRFREQYF. The chain uses TRBV11-2 and TRBJ2-7; 7 bases match TRBD2. Germline CDR1 reads SGHAT; CDR2 reads FQNNGV. The CDR3 covers 14 residues. J was trimmed by 7 bases and V by 3 bases; bases with no gene match: 9.

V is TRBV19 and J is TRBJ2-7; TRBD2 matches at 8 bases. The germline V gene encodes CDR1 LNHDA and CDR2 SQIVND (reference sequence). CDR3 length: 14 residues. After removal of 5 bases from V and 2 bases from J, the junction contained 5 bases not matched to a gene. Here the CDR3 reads CASSPSGRAYEQYF. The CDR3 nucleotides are TGTGCCAGTAGTCCGTCCGGGAGGGCCTACGAGCAGTACTTC.

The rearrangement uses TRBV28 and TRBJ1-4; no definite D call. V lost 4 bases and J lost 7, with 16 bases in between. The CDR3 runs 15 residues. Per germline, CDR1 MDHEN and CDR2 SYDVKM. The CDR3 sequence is CASSSLRSQAEKLFF. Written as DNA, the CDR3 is TGTGCCAGCAGTTCCCTACGGTCCCAAGCTGAAAAACTGTTTTTT.

The CDR3 reads CASRASGRAQFF. The CDR3 DNA follows: TGTGCCAGCCGGGCTAGCGGGAGGGCCCAGTTCTTC. The V call is TRBV28, the J call TRBJ2-1, with 12 bases fitting TRBD2. The length of the CDR3 is 12 residues. Germline lookup yields CDR1 MDHEN and CDR2 SYDVKM. The V gene end was trimmed by 8 bases and the J gene end by 13 bases; junction bases not matched to a gene: 6.

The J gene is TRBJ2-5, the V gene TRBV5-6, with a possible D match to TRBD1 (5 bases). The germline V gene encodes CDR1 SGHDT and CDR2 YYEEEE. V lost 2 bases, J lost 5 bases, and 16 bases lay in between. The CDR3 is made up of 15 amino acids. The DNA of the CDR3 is TGTGCCAGCAGCTTCAGGGTTGGTATTGGGGAGACCCAGTACTTC. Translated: CASSFRVGIGETQYF.

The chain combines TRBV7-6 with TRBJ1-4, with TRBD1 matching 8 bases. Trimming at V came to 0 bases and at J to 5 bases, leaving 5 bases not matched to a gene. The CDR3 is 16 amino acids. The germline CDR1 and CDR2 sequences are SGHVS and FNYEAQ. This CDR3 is CASSLARQGRNEKLFF. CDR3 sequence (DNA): TGTGCCAGCAGCTTAGCTCGACAGGGGCGGAATGAAAAACTGTTTTTT.

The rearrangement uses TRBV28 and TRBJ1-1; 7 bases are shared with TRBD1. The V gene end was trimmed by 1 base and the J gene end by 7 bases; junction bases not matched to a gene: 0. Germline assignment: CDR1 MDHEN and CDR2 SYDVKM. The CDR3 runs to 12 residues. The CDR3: CASSLYRGEAFF. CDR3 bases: TGTGCCAGCAGTTTATACAGGGGTGAAGCTTTCTTT.

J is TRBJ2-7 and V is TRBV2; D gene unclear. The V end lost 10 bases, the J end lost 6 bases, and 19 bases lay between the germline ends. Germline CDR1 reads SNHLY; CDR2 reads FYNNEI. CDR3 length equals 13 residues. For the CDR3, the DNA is TGTGCCAACAAAGAAGCCGGGTTCTCCGAGCAGTACGTC. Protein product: CANKEAGFSEQYV.

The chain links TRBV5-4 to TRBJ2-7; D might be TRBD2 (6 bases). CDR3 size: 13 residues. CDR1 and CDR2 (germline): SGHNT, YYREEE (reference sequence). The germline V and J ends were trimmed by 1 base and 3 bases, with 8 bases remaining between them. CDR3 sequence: CASSLIGSYEQYF. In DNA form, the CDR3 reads TGTGCCAGCAGCTTGATCGGGAGCTACGAGCAGTACTTC.

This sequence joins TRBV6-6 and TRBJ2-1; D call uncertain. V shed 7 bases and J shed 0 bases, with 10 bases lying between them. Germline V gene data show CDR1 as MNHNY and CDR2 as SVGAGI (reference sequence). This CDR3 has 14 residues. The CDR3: CASNWARSYNEQFF. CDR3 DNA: TGTGCCAGCAATTGGGCCCGCTCCTACAATGAGCAGTTCTTC.